This passage covers 14 T cell receptor beta chains from one sample sequenced in a study of T cell responses to AZD1222 COVID-19 vaccine. Assay used: immunoSEQ multiplex PCR; TCRdb lists only in-frame clones, some missing. Among about 120,000 clones listed, more than 70% were seen once. The specimen comprised peripheral blood, sampled 28 days after the second AZD1222 dose. Every receptor here comes from an adult who received the AZD1222 COVID-19 vaccine.

CDR3: CASSRFSGGSYEQYF. Written as DNA, the CDR3 is TGTGCCAGCAGCCGTTTTAGCGGGGGGTCCTACGAGCAGTACTTC. The chain combines TRBV11-2 with TRBJ2-7; 10 bases align to TRBD2. The CDR3 has 15 amino acids. Germline values: CDR1 SGHAT, CDR2 FQNNGV. With 5 bases clipped from V and 1 base from J, the junction kept 5 bases outside the gene matches.

The chain carries TRBV4-1 and TRBJ1-5, with 7 bases aligning to TRBD1. CDR3 size: 16 residues. CDR1 is MGHRA, CDR2 YSYEKL, per germline. Trimming took 0 bases from V and 3 from J; bases not matched to a gene: 5. In DNA form, the CDR3 reads TGCGCCAGCAGCCAAGATCCACAGGGGCACAATCAGCCCCAGCATTTT. Translation: CASSQDPQGHNQPQHF.

The chain employs TRBV11-2 and TRBJ2-1; 9 positions agree with TRBD2. The CDR3 runs to 19 residues. Germline CDR1 and CDR2: SGHAT and FQNNGV. With V trimmed by 5 bases and J by 0 bases, 14 bases remained unmatched. CDR3 DNA: TGTGCCAGCAGCGCAGGGGGGACTAGCTCCTTTAGCTCCTACAATGAGCAGTTCTTC. This encodes CASSAGGTSSFSSYNEQFF.

This rearrangement joins TRBV29-1 to TRBJ2-7; D possibly corresponds to TRBD2 (6 bases). The V end was cut by 7 bases, the J end by 2 bases, with 18 bases between. The germline CDR1 and CDR2 sequences are SQVTM and ANQGSEA. This CDR3 region has 14 residues. CDR3 DNA: TGCAGCGCCCGGAGACGGGACTCCCCCTACGAGCAGTACTTC. It is translated as CSARRRDSPYEQYF.

The V call is TRBV23-1, the J call TRBJ2-7; D gene unclear. TRBV23-1 is an ORF for which the function is uncertain. The CDR3 extends over 11 amino acids. Trimming took off 9 bases at V and 6 bases at J, with 12 bases between the two ends. Written as DNA, the CDR3 is TGCGCCAGGAAAGGGCTCTTCGAGCAGTACTTC. Translating it yields CARKGLFEQYF.

The genes are TRBV7-9 and TRBJ1-1, with D possibly matching TRBD1 (6 bases). The CDR3 contains 14 residues. The germline V gene encodes CDR1 SEHNR and CDR2 FQNEAQ (reference sequence). V dropped 1 base and J dropped 1 base, with 7 bases sitting between them. This chain's CDR3 is CASSLEQGNTEAFF. The CDR3 bases are TGTGCCAGCAGCTTAGAACAGGGGAACACTGAAGCTTTCTTT.

This clone showed up just once. The chain employs TRBV2 and TRBJ2-1; D may be TRBD2 (6 bases). V lost 4 bases and J 5 bases, leaving 6 bases between the germline ends. CDR1 and CDR2 from the germline V gene are SNHLY and FYNNEI. The CDR3 sequence is 12 residues long. Written as DNA, the CDR3 is TGTGCCAGCAGTGGGGAGGACAATGAGCAGTTCTTC. Translation: CASSGEDNEQFF.

The table lists this clone with a few counts. The chain joins TRBV11-1 to TRBJ1-2; D is unclear. Germline V lookup: CDR1 SGHAT, CDR2 FQDESV (reference sequence). The CDR3 totals 13 residues. V was cut by 0 bases and J by 7 bases, with 9 bases left in between. CDR3 in DNA: TGTGCCAGCAGCTTAGCTGGGTCGAGTGGCTACACCTTC. This sequence encodes CASSLAGSSGYTF.

The chain recombines TRBV5-1 with TRBJ2-2; TRBD1 is a possible D gene (7 bases). This CDR3 region has 14 residues. V lost 3 bases and J 5 bases, leaving 11 bases between the germline ends. Germline V lookup: CDR1 SGHRS, CDR2 YFSETQ. CDR3 loop: CASSSAGGTGELFF. The CDR3 nucleotides are TGCGCCAGCAGCTCGGCAGGGGGGACCGGGGAGCTGTTTTTT.

The chain joins TRBV6-5 to TRBJ1-2; TRBD1 might be the D (6 bases). This CDR3 region has 15 residues. Germline CDR1 and CDR2: MNHEY and SVGAGI. Trimming took 4 bases from V and 2 from J, leaving 14 bases between them. For the CDR3, the DNA is TGTGCCAGCAGTTCGTCACAGGGTCGGAACTATGGCTACACCTTC. It codes for CASSSSQGRNYGYTF.

The chain joins TRBV9 to TRBJ1-2; D gene ambiguous. The CDR3 spans 16 residues. From germline, CDR1 is SGDLS and CDR2 YYNGEE. V gave up 0 bases and J gave up 2 bases, with 14 bases separating them. CDR3 bases: TGTGCCAGCAGCGTAGCTGCGGCAGGCAGAAACTATGGCTACACCTTC. Its translation: CASSVAAAGRNYGYTF.

The J gene is TRBJ2-1, the V gene TRBV13, with D possibly being TRBD2 (6 bases). Trimming removed 2 bases at V and 7 bases at J, with 12 bases between. The germline CDR1 and CDR2 sequences are PRHDT and FYEKMQ (reference sequence). This CDR3 is 14 amino acids long. CDR3 protein: CASSLSGGWNEQFF. For the CDR3, the DNA is TGTGCCAGCAGCTTAAGTGGGGGGTGGAATGAGCAGTTCTTC.

This clone came up a few times. V and J are TRBV28 and TRBJ2-1, with D possibly matching TRBD2 (5 bases). This CDR3 spans 18 amino acids. V lost 5 bases and J 11 bases, leaving 31 bases between the germline ends. Germline V gives CDR1 MDHEN, CDR2 SYDVKM. CDR3 in DNA: TGTGCCAGCAGTCCCGATATGTCCCTAGTGGGAGAAGAGGAGAAGCAGTTCTTC. Protein product: CASSPDMSLVGEEEKQFF.

The V and J genes are TRBV11-3 and TRBJ1-3, with unresolved D. CDR3 length equals 14 residues. Per the germline V gene, CDR1 is SGHNT and CDR2 is YENEEA. V was clipped by 1 base and J by 0 bases, with 4 bases between them. The DNA for the CDR3 is TGTGCCAGCAGCTTAGGGGTCTCTGGAAACACCATATATTTT. It yields the protein CASSLGVSGNTIYF.